The entry below gives a single TCR beta chain sequence along with its context. CDR3 length: 15 amino acids. CDR1 is SGDLS and CDR2 is YYNGEE in the germline V gene. V was clipped by 4 bases and J by 2 bases, with 13 bases between them. The data were produced by immunoSEQ multiplex PCR, yet TCRdb's version contains in-frame clones alone and is incomplete. The data show 300,000 to 350,000 clones, 70% to 90% seen once. The treatment: 19 received Ad26.COV2.S at low or high dose, single or two shots; roughly five received placebo; per-sample allocation not given. Sampling was performed 63 days after the first vaccine or placebo injection. The sample came from a Boston adult aged 18-55 years. The vaccine antigen was prefusion-stabilized Wuhan SARS-CoV-2 spike. These data belong to a study of Ad26.COV2.S vaccination and SARS-CoV-2 variants. Study details: Administration of Ad26.COV2.S was intramuscular, either once or twice 56 days apart.

The TCR sequence derives from a person between 18 and 60 years old who received the Ad26.COV2.S COVID-19 vaccine or a placebo. V is TRBV9 and J is TRBJ1-3; no definite D call. The sample was peripheral blood, taken in a trial of Ad26.COV2.S vaccine versus placebo. CDR3 DNA: TGTGCCAGCAGCCTCCTGGTAGGAGCTGGAAACACCATATATTTT. It codes for CASSLLVGAGNTIYF.